This T cell receptor (beta chain) was found in a study of blood T cell repertoires in COVID-19. CDR3 length: 16 amino acids. Trimming cost V 4 bases and J 1 base, with 19 bases left between them. CDR1 SQVTM and CDR2 ANQGSEA come from the germline V gene. Per the original data handling: Cell counts per sample came from amplifying reference gene primers. TCRdb keeps only in-frame clones here, not all; method: immunoSEQ multiplex PCR. For V, J and clone size, that table is used; D and trimming come from the DNA. The table has some 27,000 clones, approximately 76% seen once. Sample: peripheral blood. This receptor was obtained from a man aged 65-85 years with acute or convalescent COVID-19. This rearrangement joins TRBV29-1 to TRBJ1-1, with TRBD1 as a possible D gene (6 bases). CDR3 in amino acids: CSVGGAGDGWNTEAFF. The CDR3 DNA reads as TGCAGCGTTGGGGGAGCAGGGGACGGGTGGAACACTGAAGCTTTCTTT. Complete variable domain (other parts from reference TRBV29-1 and TRBJ1-1): SAVISQKPSRDICQRGTSLTIQCQVDSQVTMMFWYRQQPGQSLTLIATANQGSEATYESGFVIDKFPISRPNLTFSTLTVSNMSPEDSSIYLCSVGGAGDGWNTEAFFGQGTRLTVV.